The entry below describes one T cell receptor beta chain. The data were obtained in a study of T-cell reconstitution after alpha-beta-depleted transplantation in children. Germline V gene sequence: CDR1 MGHRA, CDR2 YSYEKL. The germline V and J ends were trimmed by 2 bases and 0 bases, with 22 bases remaining between them. The CDR3 runs 19 residues. This sample's TCRbeta library carried unique molecular identifier barcodes. One entry per CDR3 protein, called by TCRdb with MiXCR from the PCR reads. The profile covers around 370,000 distinct CDR3 sequences, with approximately 10% appearing a single time and more than 2% taken by the ten largest.

The TCR sequence derives from a human donor who donated a stem cell graft to a child with acute lymphoblastic leukemia. The chain joins TRBV4-1 to TRBJ1-1; D gene ambiguous. The source was PBMCs from the stem cell graft donor, collected from the stem cell graft. CDR3 sequence: CASSQRFGGEGFMNTEAFF. Written as DNA, the CDR3 is TGCGCCAGCAGCCAAAGGTTCGGAGGAGAGGGCTTCATGAACACTGAAGCTTTCTTT.